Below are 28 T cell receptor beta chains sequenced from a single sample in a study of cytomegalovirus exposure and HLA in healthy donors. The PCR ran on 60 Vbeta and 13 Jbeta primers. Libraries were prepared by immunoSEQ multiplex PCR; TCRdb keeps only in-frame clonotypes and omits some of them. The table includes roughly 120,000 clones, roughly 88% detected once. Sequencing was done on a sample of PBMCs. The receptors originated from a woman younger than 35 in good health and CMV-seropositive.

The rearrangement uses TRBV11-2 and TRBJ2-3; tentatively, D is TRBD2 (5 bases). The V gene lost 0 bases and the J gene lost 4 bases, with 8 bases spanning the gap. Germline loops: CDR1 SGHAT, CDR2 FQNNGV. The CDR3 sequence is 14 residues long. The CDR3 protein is CASSLDASPDTQYF. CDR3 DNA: TGTGCCAGCAGCTTAGATGCTAGCCCAGATACGCAGTATTTT.

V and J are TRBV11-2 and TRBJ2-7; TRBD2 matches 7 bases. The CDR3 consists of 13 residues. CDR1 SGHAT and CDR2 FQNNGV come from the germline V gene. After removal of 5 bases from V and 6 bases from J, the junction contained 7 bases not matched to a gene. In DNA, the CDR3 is TGTGCCAGCAGCGAGGGCGGGGGACTCGAGCAGTACTTC. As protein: CASSEGGGLEQYF.

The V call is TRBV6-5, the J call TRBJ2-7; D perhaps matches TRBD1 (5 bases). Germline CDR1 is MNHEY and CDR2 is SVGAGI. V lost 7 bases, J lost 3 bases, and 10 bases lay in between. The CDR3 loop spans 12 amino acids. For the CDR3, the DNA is TGTGCCAGCATAGGAACAGGCTACGAGCAGTACTTC. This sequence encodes CASIGTGYEQYF.

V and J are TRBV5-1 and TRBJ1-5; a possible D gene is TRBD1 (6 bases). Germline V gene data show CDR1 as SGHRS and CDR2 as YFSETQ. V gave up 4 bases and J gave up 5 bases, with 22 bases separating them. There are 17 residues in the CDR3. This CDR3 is CASSLGPTGLSDQPQHF. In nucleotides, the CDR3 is TGCGCCAGCAGCCTGGGGCCTACAGGGTTAAGTGATCAGCCCCAGCATTTT. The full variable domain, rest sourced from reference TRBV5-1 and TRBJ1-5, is KAGVTQTPRYLIKTRGQQVTLSCSPISGHRSVSWYQQTPGQGLQFLFEYFSETQRNKGNFPGRFSGRQFSNSRSEMNVSTLELGDSALYLCASSLGPTGLSDQPQHFGDGTRLSIL.

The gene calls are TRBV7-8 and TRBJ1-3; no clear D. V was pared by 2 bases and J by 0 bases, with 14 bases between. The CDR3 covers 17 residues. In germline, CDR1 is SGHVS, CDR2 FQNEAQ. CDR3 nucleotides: TGTGCCAGCAGCTTACTTATCGGGTTTAGCTCTGGAAACACCATATATTTT. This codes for CASSLLIGFSSGNTIYF.

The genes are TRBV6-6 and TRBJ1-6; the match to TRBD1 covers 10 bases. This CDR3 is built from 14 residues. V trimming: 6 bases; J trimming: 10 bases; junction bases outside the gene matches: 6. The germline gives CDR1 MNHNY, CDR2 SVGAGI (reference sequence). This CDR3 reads CASSDRGPESPLHF. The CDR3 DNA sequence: TGTGCCAGCAGCGACAGGGGGCCGGAATCACCCCTCCACTTT.

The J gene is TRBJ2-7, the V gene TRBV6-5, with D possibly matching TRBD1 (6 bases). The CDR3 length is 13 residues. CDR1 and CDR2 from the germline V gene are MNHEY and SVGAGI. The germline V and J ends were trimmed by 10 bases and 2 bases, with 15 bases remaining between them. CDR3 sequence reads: CATAPRGPYEQYF. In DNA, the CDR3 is TGTGCCACCGCCCCCAGGGGCCCCTACGAGCAGTACTTC.

CDR3 amino acids: CASSGETSSGNTIYF. The DNA of the CDR3 is TGCGCCAGCAGTGGCGAGACAAGCTCTGGAAACACCATATATTTT. The chain couples TRBV10-1 to TRBJ1-3; no reliable D call. V lost 4 bases, J lost 0 bases, and 10 bases lay in between. Looked up from germline, CDR1 is WNHNN and CDR2 is SYGVQD (reference sequence). The length of the CDR3 is 15 residues.

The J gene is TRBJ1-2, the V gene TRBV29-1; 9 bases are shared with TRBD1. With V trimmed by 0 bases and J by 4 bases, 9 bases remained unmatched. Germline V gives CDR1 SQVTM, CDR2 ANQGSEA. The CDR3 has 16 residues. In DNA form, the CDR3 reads TGCAGCGTTGAAGATTGGTCGACAGGGGGTGGCTATGGCTACACCTTC. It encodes CSVEDWSTGGGYGYTF.

DNA of the CDR3: TGTGCCAGCAGCGCTCAGGGGGCGGGGGGGCTCGAGCAGTACTTC. It is translated as CASSAQGAGGLEQYF. The chain carries TRBV9 and TRBJ2-7, with a possible D match to TRBD2 (9 bases). With 3 bases removed from V and 6 bases from J, the gap between germline ends came to 19 bases. CDR1 is SGDLS and CDR2 is YYNGEE in the germline V gene. CDR3 length equals 15 residues.

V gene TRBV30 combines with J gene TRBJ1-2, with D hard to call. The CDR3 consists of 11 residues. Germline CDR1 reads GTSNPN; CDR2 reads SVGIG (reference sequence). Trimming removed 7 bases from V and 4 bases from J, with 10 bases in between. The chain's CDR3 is CASKQTYGYTF. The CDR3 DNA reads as TGTGCCTCCAAACAAACCTATGGCTACACCTTC.

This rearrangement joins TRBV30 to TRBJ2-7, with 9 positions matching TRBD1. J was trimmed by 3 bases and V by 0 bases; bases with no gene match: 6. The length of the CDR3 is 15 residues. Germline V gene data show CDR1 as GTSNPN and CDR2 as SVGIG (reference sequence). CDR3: CAWSVIGQGSYEQYF. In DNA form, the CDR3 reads TGTGCCTGGAGTGTAATTGGACAGGGGAGCTACGAGCAGTACTTC.

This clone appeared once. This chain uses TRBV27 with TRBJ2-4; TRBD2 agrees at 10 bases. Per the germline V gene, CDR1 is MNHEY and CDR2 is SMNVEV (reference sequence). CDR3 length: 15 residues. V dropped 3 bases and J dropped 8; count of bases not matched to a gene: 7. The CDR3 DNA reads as TGTGCCAGCAGTTTGTTAGCGGGAGGAGGGGACATTCAGTACTTC. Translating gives CASSLLAGGGDIQYF.

CDR3 nucleotides: TGTGCCAGCAGATATTCGGACATAGGTAACACTGAAGCTTTCTTT. Translated: CASRYSDIGNTEAFF. J is TRBJ1-1 and V is TRBV5-8; weak D call: TRBD1 (5 bases). Germline V gene data show CDR1 as SGHTS and CDR2 as YDEGEE. CDR3 length: 15 amino acids. The germline V and J ends were trimmed by 5 bases and 2 bases, with 16 bases remaining between them.

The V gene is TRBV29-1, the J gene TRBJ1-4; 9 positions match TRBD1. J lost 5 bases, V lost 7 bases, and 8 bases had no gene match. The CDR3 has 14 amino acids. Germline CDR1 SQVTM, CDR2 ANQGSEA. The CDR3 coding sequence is TGCAGCGCCGCGGCCGGGACAGGGAATGAAAAACTGTTTTTT. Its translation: CSAAAGTGNEKLFF.

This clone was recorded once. DNA of the CDR3: TGCGCCAGCAGCAAAAACAGGGCCGGGGAGCTGTTTTTT. It specifies CASSKNRAGELFF. The chain recombines TRBV10-1 with TRBJ2-2; the D gene is possibly TRBD1 (6 bases). The length of the CDR3 is 13 residues. V was clipped by 6 bases and J by 6 bases, with 11 bases between them. CDR1 is WNHNN and CDR2 is SYGVQD in the germline V gene (reference sequence).

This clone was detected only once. CDR3: CASSEGTSGGGVVDTQYF. The CDR3 DNA sequence: TGTGCCAGCAGTGAAGGGACTAGCGGGGGGGGTGTTGTAGATACGCAGTATTTT. The chain carries TRBV6-1 and TRBJ2-3; 15 nucleotides align to TRBD2. Germline lookup yields CDR1 MNHNS and CDR2 SASEGT. J was trimmed by 5 bases and V by 1 base; bases with no gene match: 7. The CDR3 loop spans 18 amino acids.

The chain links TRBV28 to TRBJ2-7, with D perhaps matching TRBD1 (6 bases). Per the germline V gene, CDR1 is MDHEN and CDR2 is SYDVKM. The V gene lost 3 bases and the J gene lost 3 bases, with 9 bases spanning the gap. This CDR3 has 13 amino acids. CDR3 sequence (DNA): TGTGCCAGCAGTTTGAGGACAGTCTACGAGCAGTACTTC. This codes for CASSLRTVYEQYF.

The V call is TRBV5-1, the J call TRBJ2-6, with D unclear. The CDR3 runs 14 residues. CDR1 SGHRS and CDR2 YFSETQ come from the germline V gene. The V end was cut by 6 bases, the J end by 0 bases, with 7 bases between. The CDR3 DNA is TGCGCCAGCACCGTTAACTCTGGGGCCAACGTCCTGACTTTC. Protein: CASTVNSGANVLTF.

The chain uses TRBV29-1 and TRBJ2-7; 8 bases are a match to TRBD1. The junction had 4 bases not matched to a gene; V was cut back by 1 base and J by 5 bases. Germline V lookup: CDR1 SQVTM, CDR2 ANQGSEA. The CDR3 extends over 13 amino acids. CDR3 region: CSVEGQGADEQYF. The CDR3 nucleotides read TGCAGCGTTGAAGGGCAGGGGGCCGACGAGCAGTACTTC.

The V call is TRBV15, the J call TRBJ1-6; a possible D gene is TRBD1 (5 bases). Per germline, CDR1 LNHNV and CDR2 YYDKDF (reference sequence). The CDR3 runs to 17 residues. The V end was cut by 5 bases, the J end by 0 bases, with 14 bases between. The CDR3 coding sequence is TGTGCCACCAGCTTAGGACGAGACAGCTCCTATAATTCACCCCTCCACTTT. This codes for CATSLGRDSSYNSPLHF.

The CDR3 nucleotides are TGTGCCAGCAGCTTAGGTCCGGTAAACCAAGAGACCCAGTACTTC. Translation gives CASSLGPVNQETQYF. The chain recombines TRBV7-9 with TRBJ2-5; D not certain. The CDR3 runs to 15 residues. Germline CDR1 and CDR2: SEHNR and FQNEAQ (reference sequence). V was cut by 1 base and J by 0 bases, with 9 bases left in between.

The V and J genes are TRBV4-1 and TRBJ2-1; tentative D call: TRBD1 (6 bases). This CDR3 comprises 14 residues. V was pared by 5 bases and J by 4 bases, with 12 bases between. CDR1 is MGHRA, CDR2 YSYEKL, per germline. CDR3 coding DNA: TGCGCCAGCAGCTCGACAGGCTATTACAATGAGCAGTTCTTC. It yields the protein CASSSTGYYNEQFF.

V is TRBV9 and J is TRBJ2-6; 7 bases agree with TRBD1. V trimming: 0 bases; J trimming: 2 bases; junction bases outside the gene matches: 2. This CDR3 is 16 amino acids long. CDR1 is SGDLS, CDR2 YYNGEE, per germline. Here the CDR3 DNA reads TGTGCCAGCAGCGTAGAAGGGACAGCTGGGGCCAACGTCCTGACTTTC. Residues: CASSVEGTAGANVLTF.

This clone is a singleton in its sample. The CDR3 sequence: CASSEAPRTRPSNEQFF. The CDR3 nucleotides are TGTGCCAGCAGTGAAGCGCCCCGGACAAGGCCCTCCAATGAGCAGTTCTTC. The rearrangement links TRBV6-1 to TRBJ2-1; tentative D call: TRBD1 (5 bases). V was trimmed by 0 bases and J by 6 bases, leaving 18 bases between them. Germline CDR1 is MNHNS and CDR2 is SASEGT. The CDR3 length is 17 residues.

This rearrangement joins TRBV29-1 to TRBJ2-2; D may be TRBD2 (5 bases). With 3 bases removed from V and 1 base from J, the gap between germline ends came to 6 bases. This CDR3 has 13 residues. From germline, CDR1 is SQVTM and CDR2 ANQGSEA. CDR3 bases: TGCAGCGTTGAGGAGGAGAACACCGGGGAGCTGTTTTTT. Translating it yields CSVEEENTGELFF.

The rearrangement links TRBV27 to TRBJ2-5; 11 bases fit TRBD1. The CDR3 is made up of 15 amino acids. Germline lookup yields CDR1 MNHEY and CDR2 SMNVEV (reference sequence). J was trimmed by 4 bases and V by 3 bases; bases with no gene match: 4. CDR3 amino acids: CASSFLGTGGETQYF. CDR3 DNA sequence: TGTGCCAGCAGTTTCCTCGGGACAGGGGGAGAGACCCAGTACTTC.

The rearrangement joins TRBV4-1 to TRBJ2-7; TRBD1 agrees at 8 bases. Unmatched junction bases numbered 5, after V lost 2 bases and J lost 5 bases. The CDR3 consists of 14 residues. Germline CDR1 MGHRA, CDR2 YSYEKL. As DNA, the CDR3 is TGCGCCAGCAGCCAACCGGACAGGGCCCACGAGCAGTACTTC. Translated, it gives CASSQPDRAHEQYF.